The present T cell receptor (beta chain) was sequenced within a study of chemoradiotherapy in HPV16-positive cancers. Study at large: Candidate HPV-specific T-cell clones and common TCR motifs came from functional assays in a couple of HPV16-positive patients.

Method: immunoSEQ multiplex PCR; TCRdb's copy keeps in-frame clones and lacks some. The sample shows approximately 13,000 clones, roughly 79% of them seen only once. The table lists this clone with a few counts. What it binds is unknown. The ends were cut back, 4 bases at V and 1 base at J, with 6 bases in the middle. The CDR3 has 13 amino acids. CDR1 is MNHEY, CDR2 SMNVEV, per germline (reference sequence). Regarding the study as a whole: During treatment, candidate HPV-specific clones and E7-related motifs expanded in tumor. The functional HPV-specific definition rests on just a couple of HPV16-positive patients.

V gene TRBV27 combines with J gene TRBJ2-3; no firm D call. This material was collected from a patient who underwent chemoradiotherapy. The TCR originated in a human donor with HPV-associated anogenital cancer. The CDR3 sequence is CASSYWGTDTQYF. For the CDR3, the DNA is TGTGCCAGCAGTTATTGGGGCACAGATACGCAGTATTTT.